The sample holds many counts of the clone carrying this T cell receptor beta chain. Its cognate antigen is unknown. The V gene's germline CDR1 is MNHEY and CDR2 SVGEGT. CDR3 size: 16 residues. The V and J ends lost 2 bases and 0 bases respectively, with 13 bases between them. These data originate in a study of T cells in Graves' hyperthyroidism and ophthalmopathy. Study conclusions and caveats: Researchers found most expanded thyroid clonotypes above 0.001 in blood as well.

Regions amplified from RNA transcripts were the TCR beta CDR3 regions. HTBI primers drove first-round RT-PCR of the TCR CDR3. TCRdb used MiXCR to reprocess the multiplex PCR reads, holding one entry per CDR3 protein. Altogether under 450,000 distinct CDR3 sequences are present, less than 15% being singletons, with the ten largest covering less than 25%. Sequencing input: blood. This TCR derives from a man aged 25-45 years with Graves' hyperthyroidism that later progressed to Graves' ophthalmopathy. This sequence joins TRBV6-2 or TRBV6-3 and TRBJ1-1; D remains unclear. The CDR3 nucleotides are TGTGCCAGCAGTTACCTGGTTGGGCGGTTGAACACTGAAGCTTTCTTT. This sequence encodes CASSYLVGRLNTEAFF.